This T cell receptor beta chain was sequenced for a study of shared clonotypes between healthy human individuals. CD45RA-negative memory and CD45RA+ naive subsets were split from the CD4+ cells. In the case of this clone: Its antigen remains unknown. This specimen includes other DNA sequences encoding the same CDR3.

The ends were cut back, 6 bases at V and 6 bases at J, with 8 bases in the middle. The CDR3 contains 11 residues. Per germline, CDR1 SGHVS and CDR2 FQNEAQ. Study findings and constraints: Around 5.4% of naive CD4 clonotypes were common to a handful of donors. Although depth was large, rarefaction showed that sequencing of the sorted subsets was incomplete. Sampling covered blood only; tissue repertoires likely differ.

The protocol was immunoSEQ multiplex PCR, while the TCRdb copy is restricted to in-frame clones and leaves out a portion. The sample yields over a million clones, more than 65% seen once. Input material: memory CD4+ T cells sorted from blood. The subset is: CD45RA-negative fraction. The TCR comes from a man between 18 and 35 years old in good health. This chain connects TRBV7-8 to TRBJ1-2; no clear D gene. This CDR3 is CASSPGDGYTF. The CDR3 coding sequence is TGTGCCAGCAGTCCTGGGGATGGCTACACCTTC.